A single sample gave rise to the 15 T cell receptor beta chains below, sequenced in a study of T cell repertoires in cytomegalovirus infection. TCRdb redid the calling of the reads with MiXCR, one entry per CDR3 protein. Of tens of thousands of distinct CDR3 sequences in the sample, roughly 20% were seen once. For these TCRs, the target antigens are not known. The source material was CD8+ T cells from cultured PBMCs, sampled from culture after CMV antigen stimulation. Receptors were obtained from a human donor in good health (CMV status not recorded). Some clones in this sample may be carry-over from other donors' samples.

This clonotype showed up many times. The V and J genes are TRBV6-2 or TRBV6-3 and TRBJ1-2, with a tentative D call TRBD1 (6 bases). This CDR3 contains 10 residues. Between the trimmed V and J ends, which lost 10 bases and 8 bases, there was a span of 11 bases. Per germline, CDR1 MNHEY and CDR2 SVGEGT. CDR3 in amino acids: CATSGDGYTF. In DNA form, the CDR3 reads TGTGCCACGTCAGGGGACGGCTACACCTTC.

This clonotype came up a few times. J is TRBJ2-2 and V is TRBV5-5; the D gene is possibly TRBD2 (5 bases). Germline V gene lookup returns CDR1 SGHKS and CDR2 YYEKEE (reference sequence). V shed 1 base and J shed 3 bases, with 7 bases lying between them. The CDR3 covers 14 residues. The DNA of the CDR3 is TGTGCCAGCAGCTTGTGGGGAGACACCGGGGAGCTGTTTTTT. It translates to CASSLWGDTGELFF.

The rearrangement uses TRBV7-2 and TRBJ2-6; no reliable D call. Trimming left V 4 bases short and J 0 bases short, with 10 bases between. Germline CDR1 SGHTA, CDR2 FQGNSA. The CDR3 has 16 amino acids. The CDR3 spells CASSSGPVSGANVLTF. The CDR3, as DNA: TGTGCCAGCAGCTCGGGCCCTGTCTCTGGGGCCAACGTCCTGACTTTC.

This clonotype has just a few counts. The J gene is TRBJ2-5, the V gene TRBV6-1; D unclear. The CDR3 length is 14 residues. The V end lost 2 bases, the J end lost 3 bases, and 10 bases lay between the germline ends. CDR1 is MNHNS, CDR2 SASEGT, per germline. The CDR3 region has the DNA TGTGCCAGCAGTGAATATGACACGGAAGAGACCCAGTACTTC. It translates to CASSEYDTEETQYF.

This clonotype was recorded a few times. The chain has TRBV11-2 and TRBJ2-5; the match to TRBD1 covers 8 bases. The CDR3 has 18 amino acids. Germline V lookup: CDR1 SGHAT, CDR2 FQNNGV. V lost 1 base to trimming and J lost 1 base; unmatched junction nucleotides: 11. CDR3 nucleotides: TGTGCCAGCAGCTTAGGCCCCGGGACAGGAGTTTTCCAAGAGACCCAGTACTTC. This sequence encodes CASSLGPGTGVFQETQYF.

A few counts support this clonotype. V and J are TRBV9 and TRBJ2-7; D gene unclear. V was cut by 4 bases and J by 4 bases, with 9 bases left in between. CDR1 is SGDLS and CDR2 is YYNGEE in the germline V gene. The length of the CDR3 is 12 residues. The CDR3 sequence is CASSPSEYEQYF. Written as DNA, the CDR3 is TGTGCCAGCAGCCCCAGCGAATACGAGCAGTACTTC.

This clonotype has more than one count but fewer than ten. J is TRBJ1-2 and V is TRBV15; TRBD1 matches at 11 bases. The CDR3 runs to 17 residues. With V trimmed by 0 bases and J by 5 bases, 8 bases remained unmatched. CDR1 is LNHNV, CDR2 YYDKDF, per germline (reference sequence). DNA for the CDR3: TGTGCCACCAGCAGAGATTTCGGACAGGGGGCGAGGTATGGCTACACCTTC. It is translated as CATSRDFGQGARYGYTF.

The V and J genes are TRBV7-3 and TRBJ1-2, with D perhaps TRBD1 (5 bases). V was cut by 2 bases and J by 2 bases, with 12 bases left in between. The V gene's germline CDR1 is SGHTA and CDR2 FQGTGA. The CDR3 is made up of 15 amino acids. The CDR3 here is CASSLLRQGNYGYTF. DNA for the CDR3: TGTGCCAGCAGCTTACTTCGCCAGGGCAACTATGGCTACACCTTC.

This clonotype was detected only a few times. This rearrangement joins TRBV7-9 to TRBJ2-7; possibly TRBD2 for D (5 bases). Trimming removed 5 bases at V and 2 bases at J, with 13 bases between. This CDR3 has 14 amino acids. CDR1 and CDR2 from the germline V gene are SEHNR and FQNEAQ (reference sequence). The CDR3 nucleotides are TGTGCCAGCAGCCCTAATAGCGATCCCTACGAGCAGTACTTC. This codes for CASSPNSDPYEQYF.

Only a few counts were recorded for this clonotype. The chain carries TRBV30 and TRBJ1-6, with a weak D call TRBD1 (6 bases). This CDR3 is built from 15 residues. Trimming removed 4 bases from V and 5 bases from J, with 15 bases in between. The V gene's germline CDR1 is GTSNPN and CDR2 SVGIG (reference sequence). The CDR3, as DNA: TGTGCCTGGATTGAGGGGGGGTTGAATAATTCACCCCTCCACTTT. Translated: CAWIEGGLNNSPLHF.

The genes are TRBV7-8 and TRBJ1-5, with D possibly being TRBD1 (5 bases). CDR3 size: 14 residues. Trimming removed 1 base from V and 5 bases from J, with 9 bases in between. CDR1 is SGHVS, CDR2 FQNEAQ, per germline. The CDR3 DNA follows: TGTGCCAGCAGCTTAGGGGGGAGAGATCAGCCCCAGCATTTT. It translates to CASSLGGRDQPQHF.

The chain has TRBV6-5 and TRBJ2-7; D perhaps matches TRBD1 (6 bases). This CDR3 spans 15 amino acids. The germline V gene has CDR1 MNHEY and CDR2 SVGAGI. Trimming stripped 5 bases from V and 3 bases from J, with 17 bases between. The CDR3 coding sequence is TGTGCCAGCAGTGAGACCAGGGGAAAAGTCTACGAGCAGTACTTC. Translated, it gives CASSETRGKVYEQYF.

This clonotype was seen more than once but under ten times. This rearrangement joins TRBV28 to TRBJ1-2, with 7 bases that match TRBD1. In germline, CDR1 is MDHEN, CDR2 SYDVKM. The V gene end was trimmed by 7 bases and the J gene end by 4 bases; junction bases not matched to a gene: 18. The CDR3 extends over 17 amino acids. The CDR3 reads CASTSGRWTGPTYGYTF. The CDR3 DNA reads as TGTGCCAGCACCTCAGGGAGATGGACAGGACCTACCTATGGCTACACCTTC.

V usage is TRBV12-3 or TRBV12-4 and J usage is TRBJ1-2; no definite D call. This CDR3 comprises 15 residues. Trimming removed 4 bases from V and 6 bases from J, with 18 bases in between. The CDR3 is CASSSRATREDGYTF. CDR3 DNA sequence: TGTGCCAGCAGTTCTAGGGCAACTCGGGAGGATGGCTACACCTTC.

This chain uses TRBV6-5 with TRBJ1-2; D gene unclear. Germline V gene data show CDR1 as MNHEY and CDR2 as SVGAGI. The V and J ends lost 2 bases and 4 bases respectively, with 11 bases between them. The CDR3 sequence is 14 residues long. The CDR3 nucleotides are TGTGCCAGCAGTTACGGGCCGGAGACCTATGGCTACACCTTC. Its translation is CASSYGPETYGYTF.